The rows below give T cell receptor beta chains drawn from one sample of a study of T cells in Graves' hyperthyroidism and ophthalmopathy. TCRdb analysed the multiplex PCR reads with MiXCR anew, one entry per CDR3 protein. The repertoire holds some 360,000 distinct CDR3 sequences, with roughly 14% as singletons. The sample consisted of blood. The receptors stem from a woman aged 60-75 years with Graves' hyperthyroidism. CDR3s include the opening cysteine and the closing phenylalanine or tryptophan. A D gene is named only where the DNA matches it firmly. Size is omitted from some rows. Given values are once, few, many or a class for expanded clones.

J: TRBJ1-5
size: many
D: -
V: TRBV30
length: 13
CDR3: CAWSAGPDQPQHF
DNA: TGTGCCTGGAGTGCGGGCCCCGATCAGCCCCAGCATTTT

J: TRBJ1-1
size: many
D: -
V: TRBV18
length: 14
CDR3: CASSPGDRYTEAFF
DNA: TGTGCCAGCTCACCCGGAGACAGATACACTGAAGCTTTCTTT

J: TRBJ2-3
size: many
D: -
V: TRBV3-1
length: 16
CDR3: CASSQGRSVNTDTQYF
DNA: TGTGCCAGCAGCCAAGGCCGTAGCGTCAACACAGATACGCAGTATTTT

J: TRBJ2-1
size: -
D: TRBD2
V: TRBV28
length: 16
CDR3: CASSLASGREYNEQFF
DNA: TGTGCCAGCAGTTTAGCTAGCGGGAGGGAGTACAATGAGCAGTTCTTC

J: TRBJ1-1
size: many
D: -
V: TRBV27
length: 12
CDR3: CASSRGRGEAFF
DNA: TGTGCCAGCAGCAGGGGCCGGGGAGAAGCTTTCTTT

J: TRBJ2-7
size: many
D: TRBD2
V: TRBV7-3
length: 15
CDR3: CASSLEGLAGVEQYF
DNA: TGTGCCAGCAGCTTAGAGGGACTAGCGGGAGTCGAGCAGTACTTC

J: TRBJ2-1
size: -
D: TRBD2
V: TRBV4-1
length: 16
CDR3: CASSAYQSGTTNEQFF
DNA: TGCGCCAGCAGCGCCTATCAGTCCGGGACTACCAATGAGCAGTTCTTC

J: TRBJ2-4
size: -
D: -
V: TRBV20-1
length: 15
CDR3: CSASTRTHPTDIQYF
DNA: TGCAGTGCTAGTACGAGGACACACCCGACAGACATTCAGTACTTC

J: TRBJ2-3
size: many
D: -
V: TRBV28
length: 15
CDR3: CASSMKKGYTDTQYF
DNA: TGTGCCAGCAGCATGAAGAAGGGGTACACAGATACGCAGTATTTT

J: TRBJ2-3
size: many
D: TRBD2
V: TRBV7-2
length: 16
CDR3: CASSPILAGSTDTQYF
DNA: TGTGCCAGCAGCCCAATCCTAGCGGGTAGCACAGATACGCAGTATTTT

J: TRBJ2-3
size: many
D: -
V: TRBV3-1
length: 14
CDR3: CASSQVTGTDTQYF
DNA: TGTGCCAGCAGCCAAGTTACAGGGACAGATACGCAGTATTTT

J: TRBJ1-1
size: -
D: -
V: TRBV6-4
length: 14
CDR3: CATPEIEMNTEAFF
DNA: TGTGCCACCCCGGAGATCGAGATGAACACTGAAGCTTTCTTT

J: TRBJ2-2
size: many
D: -
V: TRBV28
length: 15
CDR3: CASSFAAMRTGELFF
DNA: TGTGCCAGCAGTTTTGCGGCTATGAGGACCGGGGAGCTGTTTTTT

J: TRBJ2-7
size: -
D: TRBD2
V: TRBV6-5
length: 15
CDR3: CASSYLGGSHNEQYF
DNA: TGTGCCAGCAGTTACTTAGGCGGGAGCCACAACGAGCAGTACTTC

J: TRBJ2-3
size: many
D: TRBD2
V: TRBV11-2
length: 17
CDR3: CASSRPLIAGSTDTQYF
DNA: TGTGCCAGCAGCCGACCCCTCATAGCGGGGAGCACAGATACGCAGTATTTT

J: TRBJ1-1
size: many
D: -
V: TRBV12-3/TRBV12-4
length: 14
CDR3: CASSSTLTGTEAFF
DNA: TGTGCCAGCAGTTCCACATTGACTGGAACTGAAGCTTTCTTT

J: TRBJ2-7
size: many
D: TRBD1
V: TRBV3-1
length: 15
CDR3: CASSHGTGATYEQYF
DNA: TGTGCCAGCAGCCACGGGACAGGGGCAACCTACGAGCAGTACTTC

J: TRBJ2-7
size: -
D: TRBD1
V: TRBV2
length: 16
CDR3: CAIPYPGTGVSYEQYF
DNA: TGTGCCATCCCATACCCCGGGACAGGGGTTTCCTACGAGCAGTACTTC

J: TRBJ1-2
size: many
D: TRBD1
V: TRBV11-2
length: 15
CDR3: CASSPLDRVNYGYTF
DNA: TGTGCCAGCAGCCCGCTGGACAGGGTCAATTATGGCTACACCTTC

J: TRBJ1-4
size: many
D: -
V: TRBV12-3/TRBV12-4
length: 12
CDR3: CASRITNEKLFF
DNA: TGTGCCAGCCGGATAACTAATGAAAAACTGTTTTTT

J: TRBJ2-5
size: many
D: TRBD1
V: TRBV27
length: 13
CDR3: CASRQDRGETQYF
DNA: TGTGCCAGCAGGCAGGACAGGGGAGAGACCCAGTACTTC

J: TRBJ2-1
size: many
D: -
V: TRBV11-2
length: 16
CDR3: CASSLEGAISYNEQFF
DNA: TGTGCCAGCAGCTTAGAGGGAGCGATATCCTACAATGAGCAGTTCTTC

J: TRBJ2-7
size: -
D: TRBD2
V: TRBV5-1
length: 18
CDR3: CASSLAPPGTRAAGEQYF
DNA: TGCGCCAGCAGCTTGGCGCCACCCGGGACTAGGGCGGCCGGGGAGCAGTACTTC

J: TRBJ2-2
size: many
D: -
V: TRBV3-1
length: 13
CDR3: CASSLARTGELFF
DNA: TGTGCCAGCAGCCTCGCGAGGACCGGGGAGCTGTTTTTT

J: TRBJ2-7
size: -
D: TRBD1
V: TRBV12-3/TRBV12-4
length: 15
CDR3: CASRGEQGVAYEQYF
DNA: TGTGCCAGCAGAGGGGAACAGGGGGTAGCCTACGAGCAGTACTTC